The 18 T cell receptor beta chains below all came from one sample that was sequenced in a study of OX40 agonist ivuxolimab in advanced cancers. Generated by immunoSEQ multiplex PCR, the TCRdb table keeps only in-frame clones and is missing some. The table shows 9,000 to 10,000 clones, with 89% occurring only once. The starting material was CD4+ or CD8+ T cells sorted from blood, obtained in a trial of the OX40 agonist ivuxolimab. The receptors were sampled from an adult with an advanced solid tumor such as melanoma, head and neck, liver or kidney cancer.

The CDR3 here is CASSLGTEGNQPQHF. CDR3 DNA: TGTGCCAGCAGTTTAGGGACTGAAGGCAATCAGCCCCAGCATTTT. The chain employs TRBV28 and TRBJ1-5; tentatively, D is TRBD1 (5 bases). Trimming stripped 2 bases from V and 2 bases from J, with 10 bases between. The CDR3 has 15 amino acids. Germline CDR1 is MDHEN and CDR2 is SYDVKM.

This chain links TRBV19 with TRBJ1-2; D unclear. Germline CDR1 and CDR2: LNHDA and SQIVND (reference sequence). The CDR3 runs 9 residues. V lost 6 bases and J lost 8, with 4 bases in between. The CDR3 bases are TGTGCCAGTAGACTCGGCTACACCTTC. It specifies CASRLGYTF.

The rearrangement joins TRBV6-1 to TRBJ1-3; D remains ambiguous. The CDR3 consists of 16 residues. Germline V gene sequence: CDR1 MNHNS, CDR2 SASEGT. Trimming cost V 4 bases and J 4 bases, with 17 bases left between them. CDR3 bases: TGTGCCAGCAGTGTCCCCTACCTGCTGGCGGGAAACACCATATATTTT. Translated, it gives CASSVPYLLAGNTIYF.

This rearrangement joins TRBV5-5 to TRBJ1-2, with D unclear. The ends were cut back, 0 bases at V and 2 bases at J, with 5 bases in the middle. CDR1 and CDR2 (germline): SGHKS, YYEKEE (reference sequence). This CDR3 region has 13 residues. Here the CDR3 DNA reads TGTGCCAGCAGCTTGGGCTACAACTATGGCTACACCTTC. Its translation is CASSLGYNYGYTF.

The chain is built from TRBV19 and TRBJ1-4; no clear D. Germline V gene sequence: CDR1 LNHDA, CDR2 SQIVND (reference sequence). V gave up 2 bases and J gave up 7 bases, with 11 bases separating them. The CDR3 totals 14 residues. DNA for the CDR3: TGTGCCAGTAGTATAACCAGGCGTGGTGAAAAACTGTTTTTT. This gives the protein CASSITRRGEKLFF.

The genes are TRBV7-8 and TRBJ2-6; TRBD1 might be the D (5 bases). V was cut by 5 bases and J by 0 bases, with 8 bases left in between. This CDR3 contains 15 residues. In germline, CDR1 is SGHVS, CDR2 FQNEAQ. The CDR3 reads CASSAQGSGANVLTF. DNA for the CDR3: TGTGCCAGCAGCGCTCAGGGCTCTGGGGCCAACGTCCTGACTTTC.

V and J are TRBV6-1 and TRBJ2-2, with TRBD2 matching 7 bases. The ends lost 2 bases at V and 1 base at J; junction bases unmatched: 4. The CDR3 is 16 amino acids. Germline V CDR1 and CDR2: MNHNS, SASEGT. The CDR3 region is CASSERQRGNTGELFF. The CDR3 DNA follows: TGTGCCAGCAGTGAACGCCAGCGGGGGAACACCGGGGAGCTGTTTTTT.

This clone was seen just once. The chain couples TRBV7-8 to TRBJ1-1, with unresolved D. Trimming took off 5 bases at V and 1 base at J, with 11 bases between the two ends. The germline V gene has CDR1 SGHVS and CDR2 FQNEAQ. The CDR3 has 14 residues. In nucleotides, the CDR3 is TGTGCCAGCAGCACGTCAAACCGGAACACTGAAGCTTTCTTT. Translating it yields CASSTSNRNTEAFF.

CDR3 loop: CSVVGGEGAFF. The CDR3 DNA sequence: TGCAGCGTTGTGGGAGGGGAGGGAGCTTTCTTT. The rearrangement joins TRBV29-1 to TRBJ1-1; the D gene is possibly TRBD1 (5 bases). Germline-derived CDR1 and CDR2 are SQVTM and ANQGSEA. Trimming took off 4 bases at V and 10 bases at J, with 13 bases between the two ends. This CDR3 has 11 amino acids.

The chain carries TRBV11-2 and TRBJ2-5, with a weak D call TRBD2 (5 bases). The germline V gene has CDR1 SGHAT and CDR2 FQNNGV. With 3 bases removed from V and 5 bases from J, the gap between germline ends came to 13 bases. The CDR3 loop spans 14 amino acids. The CDR3 nucleotides are TGTGCCAGCAGCTTTTCCGGGCCGGGGGAGACCCAGTACTTC. Translated, it gives CASSFSGPGETQYF.

The CDR3 protein is CASTEQGDGYTF. The DNA for the CDR3 is TGTGCCAGTACAGAACAGGGGGATGGCTACACCTTC. The chain uses TRBV19 and TRBJ1-2, with 8 bases matching TRBD1. V lost 7 bases, J lost 6 bases, and 4 bases stayed unmatched. The CDR3 has 12 amino acids. CDR1 and CDR2 from the germline V gene are LNHDA and SQIVND (reference sequence).

The genes are TRBV28 and TRBJ1-4; D remains unclear. The ends were cut back, 5 bases at V and 13 bases at J, with 17 bases in the middle. The CDR3 runs to 13 residues. Germline CDR1 reads MDHEN; CDR2 reads SYDVKM. CDR3 nucleotides: TGTGCCAGCAGTCTGGTGGACGCCGCGACACTGTTTTTT. It yields the protein CASSLVDAATLFF. Full variable domain (rest looked up from reference TRBV28 and TRBJ1-4): DVKVTQSSRYLVKRTGEKVFLECVQDMDHENMFWYRQDPGLGLRLIYFSYDVKMKEKGDIPEGYSVSREKKERFSLILESASTNQTSMYLCASSLVDAATLFFGSGTQLSVL.

The rearrangement joins TRBV7-3 to TRBJ2-1, with D maybe TRBD2 (6 bases). The CDR3 extends over 15 amino acids. The germline CDR1 and CDR2 sequences are SGHTA and FQGTGA. V was cut by 2 bases and J by 5 bases, with 13 bases left in between. The CDR3 here is CASSLEAGFNNEQFF. The CDR3 DNA reads as TGTGCCAGCAGCTTAGAGGCGGGGTTTAACAATGAGCAGTTCTTC.

This clone qualifies as medium-sized. The chain carries TRBV2 and TRBJ2-7; tentatively, D is TRBD1 (6 bases). The CDR3 runs to 11 residues. V was clipped by 9 bases and J by 3 bases, with 9 bases between them. Germline-derived CDR1 and CDR2 are SNHLY and FYNNEI. The CDR3 region is CASQQGYEQYF. Written as DNA, the CDR3 is TGTGCCAGTCAACAGGGCTACGAGCAGTACTTC.

The CDR3 bases are TGCGCCAGCAGCCAAGGGGGACTAGCGGGAGACGCCTACAATGAGCAGTTCTTC. This encodes CASSQGGLAGDAYNEQFF. The chain uses TRBV4-1 and TRBJ2-1, with 14 bases that match TRBD2. Germline trimming cut 1 base from V and 2 bases from J; bases unmatched to any gene: 4. CDR1 MGHRA and CDR2 YSYEKL come from the germline V gene. The CDR3 has 18 amino acids.

The CDR3 protein is CSVEHSGELFF. CDR3 nucleotides: TGCAGCGTTGAACATAGCGGGGAGCTGTTTTTT. The chain employs TRBV29-1 and TRBJ2-2; no definite D call. The CDR3 totals 11 residues. Trimming stripped 2 bases from V and 7 bases from J, with 5 bases between. Germline CDR1 reads SQVTM; CDR2 reads ANQGSEA.

This clone was picked up one time. The chain joins TRBV19 to TRBJ2-2; D is perhaps TRBD1 (5 bases). The germline gives CDR1 LNHDA, CDR2 SQIVND (reference sequence). V was shortened by 4 bases and J by 0 bases, with 12 bases between the two germline ends. This CDR3 has 16 residues. CDR3 in DNA: TGTGCCAGTAGTAGGAAGACAGTTACGAACACCGGGGAGCTGTTTTTT. Its protein is CASSRKTVTNTGELFF.

The V gene is TRBV6-1, the J gene TRBJ2-7; a weak D match, TRBD1 (6 bases). This CDR3 has 12 amino acids. Trimming shortened V by 6 bases and J by 6 bases, and 12 bases separated the two germline ends. CDR1 is MNHNS, CDR2 SASEGT, per germline. Written as DNA, the CDR3 is TGTGCCAGCAGCTCACAGGGTCGCGAGCAGTACTTC. It translates to CASSSQGREQYF.